This T cell receptor beta chain comes out of a study of cytomegalovirus exposure and HLA in healthy donors. Primers: 60 Vbeta forward and 13 Jbeta reverse. Generated by immunoSEQ multiplex PCR, the TCRdb table keeps only in-frame clones and is missing some. Across 50,000 to 70,000 clones, the top ten clones capture 3.6% of the sample. Study-wide results and limits: A cluster of highly shared sequence variants was likely a sequencing artifact. When analyzed later, a missense DCLRE1C variant was found to be linked to TCR beta V- and J-gene trimming. Common viral pathogens were later found to be apparently linked to several of the most significant clusters.

In the case of this clone: Its antigen is undetermined.

Germline CDR1 and CDR2: SGHVS and FNYEAQ. V gave up 2 bases and J gave up 7 bases, with 9 bases separating them. The length of the CDR3 is 14 residues. This chain connects TRBV7-6 to TRBJ1-6, with a tentative D call TRBD1 (5 bases). The origin of this receptor is a woman aged 18-35 years in good health and CMV-seronegative. Sequenced: PBMCs. The CDR3 DNA is TGTGCCAGCAGCTTAACCCAGGGCAATTCACCCCTCCACTTT. Translated: CASSLTQGNSPLHF.